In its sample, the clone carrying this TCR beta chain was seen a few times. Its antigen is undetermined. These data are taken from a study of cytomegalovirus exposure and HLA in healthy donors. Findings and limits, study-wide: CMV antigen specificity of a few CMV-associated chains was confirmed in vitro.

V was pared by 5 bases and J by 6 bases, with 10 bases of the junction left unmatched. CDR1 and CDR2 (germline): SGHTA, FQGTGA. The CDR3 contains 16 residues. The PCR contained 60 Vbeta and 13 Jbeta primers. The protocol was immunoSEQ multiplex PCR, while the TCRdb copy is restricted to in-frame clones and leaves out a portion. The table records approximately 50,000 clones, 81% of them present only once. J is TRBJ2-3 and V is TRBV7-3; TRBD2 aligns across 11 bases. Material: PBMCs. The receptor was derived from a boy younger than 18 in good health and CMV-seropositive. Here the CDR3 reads CASSPNPPSGGDTQYF. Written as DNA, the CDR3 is TGTGCCAGCAGCCCAAATCCCCCTAGCGGGGGGGATACGCAGTATTTT. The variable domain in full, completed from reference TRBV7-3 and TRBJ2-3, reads GAGVSQTPSNKVTEKGKYVELRCDPISGHTALYWYRQSLGQGPEFLIYFQGTGAADDSGLPNDRFFAVRPEGSVSTLKIQRTERGDSAVYLCASSPNPPSGGDTQYFGPGTRLTVL.